This T cell receptor beta chain appears in the sequencing data of a study of cytomegalovirus exposure and HLA in healthy donors. Looking at the study overall: A later analysis reported the same platform for the 120 validation repertoires and the 650 to 750 first-cohort repertoires.

Assay used: immunoSEQ multiplex PCR; TCRdb lists only in-frame clones, some missing. Of around 170,000 clones listed, 88% are singletons. In regard to this clone: What it recognizes is unknown.

The study's findings and limits: According to a later analysis, TCR clusters from the first cohort tended to co-occur in the 100 to 150 validation repertoires. There were approximately 150 TCR beta chains listed as cytomegalovirus-associated. There were some public TCRs occurring in many donors, but most TCR sequences were rare.

The receptor was derived from a man between 18 and 29 years old in good health and CMV-seronegative. Input material: PBMCs.

The CDR3 loop reads CASSVGDSYNQPQHF. CDR3 nucleotides: TGTGCCAGCAGTGTGGGGGACAGCTACAATCAGCCCCAGCATTTT. The chain couples TRBV27 to TRBJ1-5, with TRBD1 identical over 7 bases. Germline V gene lookup returns CDR1 MNHEY and CDR2 SMNVEV (reference sequence). Losses at the gene ends were 5 bases for V and 3 bases for J; bases not matched to a gene: 7. This CDR3 is 15 amino acids long.